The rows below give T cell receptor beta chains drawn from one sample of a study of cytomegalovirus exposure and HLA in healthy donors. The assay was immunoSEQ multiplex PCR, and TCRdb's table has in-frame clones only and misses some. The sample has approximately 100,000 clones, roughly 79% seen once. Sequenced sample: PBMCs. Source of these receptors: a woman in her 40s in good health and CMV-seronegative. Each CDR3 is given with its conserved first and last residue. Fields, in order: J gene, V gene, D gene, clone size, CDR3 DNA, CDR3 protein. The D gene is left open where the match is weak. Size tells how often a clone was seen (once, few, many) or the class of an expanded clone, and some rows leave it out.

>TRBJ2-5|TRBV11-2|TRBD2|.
TGTGCCAGCAGCTTAGGGTCGGGAGGGCTGAAAGAGACCCAGTACTTC
CASSLGSGGLKETQYF
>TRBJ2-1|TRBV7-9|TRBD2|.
TGTGCCAGCAGGAGGACTAGCGGGGGGGCCAATGAGCAGTTCTTC
CASRRTSGGANEQFF
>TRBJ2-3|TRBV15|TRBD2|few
TGTGCCACCAGCACCGGGGGGGGCGATACGCAGTATTTT
CATSTGGGDTQYF
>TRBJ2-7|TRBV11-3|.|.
TGTGCCAGCAGCCGAACGGTTTACGGGGAGCAGTACTTC
CASSRTVYGEQYF
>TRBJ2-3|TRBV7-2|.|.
TGTGCCAGCAGCCATTATTACGGGGGGCGTAGCACAGATACGCAGTATTTT
CASSHYYGGRSTDTQYF
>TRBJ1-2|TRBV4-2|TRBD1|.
TGTGCCAGCAGCCAAGGACAGGGGGCGTCTGGCTACACCTTC
CASSQGQGASGYTF
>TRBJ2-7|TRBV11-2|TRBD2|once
TGTGCCAGCAGCTTAGCTTGGGGTAGCGGGGACGAGCAGTACTTC
CASSLAWGSGDEQYF
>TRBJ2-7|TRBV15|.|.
TGTGCCACCAGCAGAGATCTGGGGACACCCTACGAGCAGTACTTC
CATSRDLGTPYEQYF
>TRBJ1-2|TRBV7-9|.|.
TGTTCCAGCAGCTCCCTATCCCGTGGCTACACCTTC
CSSSSLSRGYTF
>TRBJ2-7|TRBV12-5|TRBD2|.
TGTGCTAGTGGTTTGGACAAGGGGCTAGCGGGAGGTCTGAGCTCCTACGAGCAGTACTTC
CASGLDKGLAGGLSSYEQYF
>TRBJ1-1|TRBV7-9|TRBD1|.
TGTTCCAGCAGTCCGCAGGGGGCCACTGAAGCTTTCTTT
CSSSPQGATEAFF
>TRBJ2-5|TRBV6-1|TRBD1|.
TGTGCCAGCAGTGACCAGGGGGCTCGGGAGCAGTACTTC
CASSDQGAREQYF
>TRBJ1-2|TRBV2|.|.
TGTGCCAGCAGCGAGCCCAACCAGGGGCTCATACATGGCTACACCTTC
CASSEPNQGLIHGYTF
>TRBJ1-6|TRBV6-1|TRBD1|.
TGTGCCAGCAGCCCGACAGGGAATAATTCACCCCTCCACTTT
CASSPTGNNSPLHF
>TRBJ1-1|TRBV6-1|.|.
TGTGCCAGCAGATGGGACAACATGAACACTGAAGCTTTCTTT
CASRWDNMNTEAFF
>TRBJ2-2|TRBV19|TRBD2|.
TGTGCCAGTAGTATCGGTCTAGCGGGAGCCACCGGGGAGCTGTTTTTT
CASSIGLAGATGELFF
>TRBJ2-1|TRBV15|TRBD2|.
TGTGCCACCAGCGGAACTAGCGGGAGAAACAATGAGCAGTTCTTC
CATSGTSGRNNEQFF
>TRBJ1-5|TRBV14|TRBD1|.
TGTGCCAGCAGCCCTTCTGGGACAGGGTATCAGCCCCAGCATTTT
CASSPSGTGYQPQHF
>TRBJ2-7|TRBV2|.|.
TGTGCCAGCATGGAAAGGCAGGGCGTCGGCGAGCAGTACTTC
CASMERQGVGEQYF
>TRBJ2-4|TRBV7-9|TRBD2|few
TGTGCCAGCAGCTTAACCAGCGGGAGACAAAACATTCAGTACTTC
CASSLTSGRQNIQYF
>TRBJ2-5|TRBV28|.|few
TGTGCCAGCCGACCAGACTTACGAGGGGAGACCCAGTACTTC
CASRPDLRGETQYF
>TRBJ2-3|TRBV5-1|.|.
TGCGCCAGCAGCCTTGACAGCCTTAGCACAGATACGCAGTATTTT
CASSLDSLSTDTQYF